These 7 T cell receptor beta chains were sequenced from one sample in a study of cytomegalovirus exposure and HLA in healthy donors. In the PCR, 60 Vbeta and 13 Jbeta primers were used. Produced via immunoSEQ multiplex PCR; TCRdb's table is partial and in-frame only. This table has around 130,000 clones, more than 80% appearing once. The sample consisted of PBMCs. The receptors shown here come from a man aged 30 to 39 in good health and CMV-seronegative.

The J gene is TRBJ1-5, the V gene TRBV15; TRBD1 matches 9 bases. This CDR3 has 17 amino acids. Germline loops: CDR1 LNHNV, CDR2 YYDKDF (reference sequence). J lost 3 bases, V lost 0 bases, and 6 bases had no gene match. Written as DNA, the CDR3 is TGTGCCACCAGCAGAGATTGGGACAGGGTGTTCAATCAGCCCCAGCATTTT. Residues: CATSRDWDRVFNQPQHF.

The rearrangement links TRBV5-4 to TRBJ2-3; 15 bases map to TRBD2. Germline loops: CDR1 SGHNT, CDR2 YYREEE (reference sequence). This CDR3 spans 17 amino acids. V lost 0 bases to trimming and J lost 5 bases; unmatched junction nucleotides: 4. The CDR3 DNA follows: TGTGCCAGCAGCTTGGGAGGGACTAGCGGGAGGAGAGATACGCAGTATTTT. Its protein is CASSLGGTSGRRDTQYF.

The rearrangement uses TRBV19 and TRBJ2-2; D unresolved. The V end was cut by 7 bases, the J end by 6 bases, with 6 bases between. Germline lookup yields CDR1 LNHDA and CDR2 SQIVND (reference sequence). This CDR3 region has 11 residues. CDR3 nucleotide sequence: TGTGCCAGTACCTCGGCCGGGGAGCTGTTTTTT. It yields the protein CASTSAGELFF.

This rearrangement joins TRBV7-3 to TRBJ2-7; D remains ambiguous. CDR3 length: 14 residues. Germline-derived CDR1 and CDR2 are SGHTA and FQGTGA. The V end lost 5 bases, the J end lost 2 bases, and 13 bases lay between the germline ends. CDR3 sequence reads: CASSPRLDTYEQYF. The CDR3, as DNA: TGTGCCAGCAGCCCCCGTTTAGATACCTACGAGCAGTACTTC.

The chain uses TRBV28 and TRBJ1-2; D call uncertain. CDR3 length: 12 amino acids. Germline CDR1 is MDHEN and CDR2 is SYDVKM. Deletions cut 7 bases from V and 1 base from J, with 7 bases between. This chain's CDR3 is CASNINNYGYTF. The CDR3 DNA sequence: TGTGCCAGCAACATTAATAACTATGGCTACACCTTC.

The chain has TRBV30 and TRBJ2-7, with a weak D call TRBD1 (6 bases). The germline V gene has CDR1 GTSNPN and CDR2 SVGIG (reference sequence). V was shortened by 3 bases and J by 4 bases, with 10 bases between the two germline ends. This CDR3 region has 12 residues. DNA of the CDR3: TGTGCCTGGAGGGGGGCCGCATACGAGCAGTACTTC. Encoded protein: CAWRGAAYEQYF.

About this clone itself: No DNA is shown, since the ends of the CDR3 on it are uncertain; the CDR3 is the one TCRdb lists. The chain employs TRBV7-9 and TRBJ1-4. Per germline, CDR1 SEHNR and CDR2 FQNEAQ (reference sequence). The CDR3 has 13 amino acids, counting both end residues. CDR3 region: CASILGSEEKLFF.